This T cell receptor beta chain was profiled in a study of shared clonotypes between healthy human individuals. Whole-study context: Three plates each covered CD4 naive and memory; CD8 naive two, CD8 memory one. General observations from the study: Relative to memory subsets, naive subsets generally showed larger estimated richness.

Deep was the level used in running the assay. This table comes from immunoSEQ multiplex PCR, and its TCRdb copy is limited to in-frame clones, with some not included. The sample lists hundreds of thousands of clones; about 92% were seen once. As defined, naive CD8 cells were CD45RO-negative and positively selected for CCR7, with terminally differentiated effector memory CD45RA+ cells excluded. Of note for this clone: Antigen unknown.

This CDR3 spans 16 amino acids. Per germline, CDR1 SEHNR and CDR2 FQNEAQ (reference sequence). Trimming took off 5 bases at V and 5 bases at J, with 22 bases between the two ends. The V gene is TRBV7-9, the J gene TRBJ2-7; the D gene is possibly TRBD1 (5 bases). The sequencing sample was made of naive CD8+ T cells sorted from blood. This TCR derives from a man aged 30 to 45 in good health. The CDR3 sequence: CASSDRPSDSSDEQYF. DNA for the CDR3: TGTGCCAGCAGCGATCGCCCATCCGACAGTTCCGACGAGCAGTACTTC.